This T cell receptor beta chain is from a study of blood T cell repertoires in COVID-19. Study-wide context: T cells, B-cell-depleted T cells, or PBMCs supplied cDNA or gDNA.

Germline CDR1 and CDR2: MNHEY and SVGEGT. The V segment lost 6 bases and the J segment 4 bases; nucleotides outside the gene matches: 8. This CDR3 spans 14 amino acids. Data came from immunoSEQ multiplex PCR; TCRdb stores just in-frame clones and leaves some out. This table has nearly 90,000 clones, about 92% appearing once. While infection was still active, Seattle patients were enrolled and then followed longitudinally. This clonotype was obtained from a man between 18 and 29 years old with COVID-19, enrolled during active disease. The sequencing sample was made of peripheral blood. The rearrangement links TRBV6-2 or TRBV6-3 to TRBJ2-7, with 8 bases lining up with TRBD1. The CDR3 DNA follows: TGTGCCAGCAGCCGGGACAGGCTGGATTACGAGCAGTACTTC. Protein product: CASSRDRLDYEQYF.